The sequence of this T cell receptor beta chain was determined in a study of tissue T cells after allogeneic stem cell transplantation. Worth noting for this clone: Gene and germline names: mouse. The read terminates 1 residue before the CDR3 end, so the remaining end is supplied by the germline J gene.

Profiling relied on immunoSEQ multiplex PCR, and the TCRdb table lists in-frame clones only, not all of them. Of a few thousand clones listed, 55% were seen once; the top ten hold 20% to 30%. This CDR3 has 16 amino acids. The germline gives CDR1 MNHDT, CDR2 YYDKIL. V trimming: 2 bases; J trimming: 4 bases; junction bases outside the gene matches: 4. Time point of the sample: mouse harvest day 7 after allogeneic transplant. The graft held 10^6 splenic CD5+ T cells and 10^7 T-cell-depleted bone marrow cells. B6 (H2b) cells into BALB/c (H2d) mice; tissues taken at day 7 or 14. V usage is TRBV17 and J usage is TRBJ2-2; 10 bases agree with TRBD2. The sequenced sample consisted of spleen. The receptor was derived from a female BALB/c mouse given C57BL/6 T cells with graft-versus-host disease after an allogeneic hematopoietic cell transplant. CDR3 DNA (partial): TGTGCTAGCAGTAGACTGGGGGGGCGCAGCACCGGGCAGCTCTAC. Encoded protein: CASSRLGGRSTGQLY. From start to end, the CDR3 is CASSRLGGRSTGQLYF.